Listed below are T cell receptor beta chains from one sample, sequenced in a study of blood T cell repertoires in COVID-19. Method: immunoSEQ multiplex PCR; TCRdb's copy keeps in-frame clones and lacks some. The sample lists nearly 40,000 clones, approximately 80% occurring once. Sequencing was performed on peripheral blood. The receptors come from a man aged 50-59 years with active or convalescent COVID-19. Each CDR3 is given with its conserved first and last residue. D genes are given only for firm matches. Not all rows give a size; the values are once, few, many and, for expanded clones, a class.

J gene | D gene | clone size | V gene | CDR3 protein | CDR3 DNA
TRBJ1-2 | NA | NA | TRBV29-1 | CTTIGRDAMAHLSNYGYTF | TGCACCACCATTGGGAGGGACGCCATGGCCCACCTATCAAACTATGGCTACACCTTC
TRBJ2-2 | TRBD1 | NA | TRBV14 | CASSRAGTADYTGELFF | TGTGCCAGCAGTCGTGCCGGGACAGCGGACTACACCGGGGAGCTGTTTTTT
TRBJ2-7 | NA | once | TRBV5-5 | CASSLVRGSSYEQYF | TGTGCCAGCAGCTTGGTTAGGGGTAGCTCCTACGAGCAGTACTTC
TRBJ1-5 | NA | NA | TRBV6-5 | CASSAQGNQPQHF | TGTGCCAGCAGCGCTCAGGGCAATCAGCCCCAGCATTTT
TRBJ1-2 | NA | NA | TRBV2 | CASNSGPDGYTF | TGTGCCAGCAATTCTGGGCCGGATGGCTACACCTTC
TRBJ1-1 | NA | NA | TRBV7-2 | CASSFSLTSGAVAFF | TGTGCCAGCAGCTTTTCCCTAACCTCAGGGGCCGTCGCTTTCTTT
TRBJ2-5 | TRBD2 | NA | TRBV6-5 | CASSFGLAGQETQYF | TGTGCCAGCAGTTTTGGACTAGCGGGGCAAGAGACCCAGTACTTC
TRBJ2-1 | NA | NA | TRBV7-6 | CASSLGGQTYNEQFF | TGTGCCAGCAGCTTAGGGGGACAAACCTACAATGAGCAGTTCTTC
TRBJ1-3 | TRBD1 | NA | TRBV28 | CASSPATGSAGNTIYF | TGTGCCAGCAGTCCGGCGACAGGGTCGGCTGGAAACACCATATATTTT
TRBJ1-6 | TRBD1 | few | TRBV10-3 | CATSQGDSPLHF | TGTGCCACCAGCCAGGGGGATTCACCCCTCCACTTT
TRBJ2-7 | NA | NA | TRBV7-8 | CASSSPLASWGLEQYF | TGTGCCAGCAGCAGCCCCCTGGCTAGCTGGGGTCTCGAGCAGTACTTC
TRBJ1-1 | TRBD1 | NA | TRBV16 | CASSSRQGASTEAFF | TGTGCCAGCAGCTCCAGACAGGGGGCAAGCACTGAAGCTTTCTTT
TRBJ2-5 | NA | NA | TRBV10-3 | CAISPTEQETQYF | TGTGCCATCTCACCCACAGAGCAAGAGACCCAGTACTTC
TRBJ2-7 | TRBD2 | NA | TRBV6-6 | CASSLAGDPYEQYF | TGTGCCAGCAGTTTAGCGGGGGACCCCTACGAGCAGTACTTC
TRBJ1-5 | TRBD1 | NA | TRBV15 | CATSPHGTVNQPQHF | TGTGCCACCAGCCCACACGGGACAGTCAATCAGCCCCAGCATTTT
TRBJ2-7 | NA | NA | TRBV12-3/TRBV12-4 | CASSPGSYEQYF | TGTGCCAGCAGCCCCGGGTCTTATGAGCAGTACTTC
TRBJ2-5 | TRBD2 | NA | TRBV13 | CASSLSALAGGRAEETQYF | TGTGCCAGCAGCTTGTCAGCCCTAGCGGGGGGACGAGCCGAAGAGACCCAGTACTTC
TRBJ2-2 | TRBD2 | NA | TRBV4-2 | CASSPGLAGGDNTGELFF | TGTGCCAGCAGCCCCGGACTAGCGGGGGGCGATAACACCGGGGAGCTGTTTTTT
TRBJ2-7 | NA | NA | TRBV5-5 | CASSLASQVFDEQYF | TGTGCCAGCAGCTTGGCCTCGCAGGTGTTTGACGAGCAGTACTTC
TRBJ2-7 | NA | few | TRBV6-5 | CASSLRHGYEQYF | TGTGCCAGCAGCCTCAGACATGGCTACGAGCAGTACTTC
TRBJ1-3 | NA | NA | TRBV5-1 | CASSLNRPGNTIYF | TGCGCCAGCAGCTTGAACAGACCTGGAAACACCATATATTTT
TRBJ2-1 | NA | NA | TRBV9 | CASSVGGSSEQFF | TGTGCCAGCAGCGTAGGGGGCAGCAGTGAGCAGTTCTTC
TRBJ2-7 | TRBD1 | NA | TRBV2 | CASTAGTGLYEQYF | TGTGCCAGCACCGCCGGGACAGGGCTATACGAGCAGTACTTC
TRBJ1-2 | TRBD1 | NA | TRBV11-2 | CASRVQGYGYTF | TGTGCCAGCAGGGTACAGGGGTATGGCTACACCTTC
TRBJ1-1 | NA | NA | TRBV12-3/TRBV12-4 | CASSRVRNTEAFF | TGTGCCAGCAGTAGAGTCCGGAACACTGAAGCTTTCTTT
TRBJ1-2 | TRBD1 | NA | TRBV27 | CASITTGYQGYTF | TGTGCCAGCATAACGACAGGGTATCAGGGCTACACCTTC
TRBJ1-1 | TRBD1 | NA | TRBV5-4 | CASSPTGVWTEAFF | TGTGCCAGCAGCCCGACAGGGGTTTGGACTGAAGCTTTCTTT
TRBJ2-5 | NA | NA | TRBV2 | CASSVGGLGETQYF | TGTGCCAGCAGTGTCGGAGGTCTAGGGGAGACCCAGTACTTC